This entry describes one T cell receptor (beta chain). The antigen remains undetermined. This record comes from a study of graft-versus-host responses after intestinal transplantation. Looking at the study overall: Transplant recipients had multivisceral, liver-intestinal, or isolated intestinal grafts.

Only in-frame clones appear in the TCRdb table, and some are missing; sequencing was by immunoSEQ multiplex PCR. The table has about 88,000 clones, approximately 94% seen once. The V gene's germline CDR1 is SGHNT and CDR2 YYREEE (reference sequence). V trimming: 4 bases; J trimming: 6 bases; junction bases outside the gene matches: 4. The CDR3 spans 12 residues. This TCR came from a human donor who was the organ donor for an intestinal transplant. The genes are TRBV5-4 and TRBJ2-7; 7 nucleotides align to TRBD2. Sequenced here: unstimulated CD4+ T cells sorted from spleen or lymph node cells, sampled before transplant. The CDR3 protein is CASSPGGAEQYF. Here the CDR3 DNA reads TGTGCCAGCAGCCCGGGGGGTGCCGAGCAGTACTTC.